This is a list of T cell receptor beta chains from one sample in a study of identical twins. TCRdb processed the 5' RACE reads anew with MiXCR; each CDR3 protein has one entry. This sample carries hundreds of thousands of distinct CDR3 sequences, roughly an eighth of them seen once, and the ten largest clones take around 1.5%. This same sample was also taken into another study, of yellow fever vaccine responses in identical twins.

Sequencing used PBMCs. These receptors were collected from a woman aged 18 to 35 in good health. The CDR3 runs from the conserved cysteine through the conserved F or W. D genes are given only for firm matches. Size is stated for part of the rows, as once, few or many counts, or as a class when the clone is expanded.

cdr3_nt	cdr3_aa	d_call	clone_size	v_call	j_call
TGTGCCAGCAGTCCAGGAAGCGGGAGGAGGAATGAGCAGTTCTTC	CASSPGSGRRNEQFF	TRBD2	.	TRBV27	TRBJ2-1
TGTGCCAGCAGCTTAGCGGATTCCGCGGCCACCGGGGAGCTGTTTTTT	CASSLADSAATGELFF	.	.	TRBV7-8	TRBJ2-2
TGTGCCAGCTCACCACAGTTTGGGGAACAGGCTGAGCAGTTCTTC	CASSPQFGEQAEQFF	.	many	TRBV18	TRBJ2-1
TGTGCCAGCAGCGGTGGACTAGCAGGTTCCTACGAGCAGTACTTC	CASSGGLAGSYEQYF	TRBD2	.	TRBV12-3/TRBV12-4	TRBJ2-7
TGCGCCAGCAGCTTAGGACTAGCGGGGCTCGGAGATACGCAGTATTTT	CASSLGLAGLGDTQYF	TRBD2	few	TRBV5-1	TRBJ2-3
TGTGCCAGCAGGCAGGGTGGGCCCCTCCACTTT	CASRQGGPLHF	.	.	TRBV6-2/TRBV6-3	TRBJ1-6
TGTGCCAGCAGACCCGGGACTAGCGCCCCATCCTACAATGAGCAGTTCTTC	CASRPGTSAPSYNEQFF	TRBD2	.	TRBV12-3/TRBV12-4	TRBJ2-1
TGTGCCAGCAGCTTAGGTCGCCCAGAGACCCAGTACTTC	CASSLGRPETQYF	.	.	TRBV7-8	TRBJ2-5
TGCGCCAGCAGCTTGGGACTCACGAGCGGGTACAATGAGCAGTTCTTC	CASSLGLTSGYNEQFF	.	many	TRBV5-1	TRBJ2-1
TGCGCCAGCAGCATTGACCCGGGACTAGCGGGAGCCGAGCAGTACTTC	CASSIDPGLAGAEQYF	TRBD2	.	TRBV5-1	TRBJ2-7
TGCAGTGTCGCGAGGTACAATGAGCAGTTCTTC	CSVARYNEQFF	.	many	TRBV20-1	TRBJ2-1
TGCAGTGCTAGAGATCATGGGCTAGACTACAATGAGCAGTTCTTC	CSARDHGLDYNEQFF	.	few	TRBV20-1	TRBJ2-1
TGTGCCAGCGGTACTACCTACGAGCAGTACTTC	CASGTTYEQYF	.	few	TRBV28	TRBJ2-7
TGCAGTGCTAGAGATCCCGGGGGGGGGACAGATACGCAGTATTTT	CSARDPGGGTDTQYF	TRBD2	.	TRBV20-1	TRBJ2-3
TGTGCCAGTGCAGTGACTAGCGGCACAGATACGCAGTATTTT	CASAVTSGTDTQYF	TRBD2	few	TRBV2	TRBJ2-3
TGTGCCAGCAGCCTCCGGAAGCTGGGGACCGGGGAGCTGTTTTTT	CASSLRKLGTGELFF	.	few	TRBV7-2	TRBJ2-2
TGTGCCAGCAGCGGTAAGCAAATGAACACTGAAGCTTTCTTT	CASSGKQMNTEAFF	.	few	TRBV12-3/TRBV12-4	TRBJ1-1
TGCAGTGCAGCTAGGCTGGACAGGGCTGAAGAGACCCAGTACTTC	CSAARLDRAEETQYF	TRBD1	few	TRBV20-1	TRBJ2-5
TGCAGCACAGACAGTACTAGCGGCCGAGGGGATGAGCAGTTCTTC	CSTDSTSGRGDEQFF	TRBD2	.	TRBV29-1	TRBJ2-1
TGTGCCAGCAGCAACCGGGACGCCGCGAACACTGAAGCTTTCTTT	CASSNRDAANTEAFF	.	few	TRBV7-8	TRBJ1-1
TGCAGCGTCGGGGGGGAGTTCTTC	CSVGGEFF	TRBD2	.	TRBV29-1	TRBJ2-1
TGTGCCAGCAGCCCTCAACAGGGACTGAGCACAGATACGCAGTATTTT	CASSPQQGLSTDTQYF	.	.	TRBV12-3/TRBV12-4	TRBJ2-3
TGCGCCAGCAGCGTAATGGCGGGGGTCAATGAGCAGTTCTTC	CASSVMAGVNEQFF	TRBD2	many	TRBV5-1	TRBJ2-1
TGTGCCAGCAGCCAAGATTTTGTTTCGGGGTCCACCGGGGAGCTGTTTTTT	CASSQDFVSGSTGELFF	.	.	TRBV3-1	TRBJ2-2
TGTGCCAGCAGTCGTCGCCCGGGACTAGCTTCCTATGAGCAGTTCTTC	CASSRRPGLASYEQFF	TRBD2	.	TRBV27	TRBJ2-1
TGCTGTGCTATAGGACTCGATCAGAGCTCCTACAATGAGCAGTTCTTC	CCAIGLDQSSYNEQFF	.	.	TRBV20-1	TRBJ2-1
TGTGCCAGCAGCAAAGGAGGGGTAGTGAATGAGCAGTTCTTC	CASSKGGVVNEQFF	.	.	TRBV21-1	TRBJ2-1
TGTGCCAGCAGCCTCCGGGTCGGGAGGTACGAGCAGTACTTC	CASSLRVGRYEQYF	TRBD2	.	TRBV12-3/TRBV12-4	TRBJ2-7
TGCAGTGCTGGAGCGGTTCACACCGGGGAGCTGTTTTTT	CSAGAVHTGELFF	.	once	TRBV20-1	TRBJ2-2
TGCGCCAGCAGAGTTAACACCTACAATGAGCAGTTCTTC	CASRVNTYNEQFF	.	.	TRBV10-2	TRBJ2-1
TGTGCCAGCAGCTCACAAAATAGCAATCAGCCCCAGCATTTT	CASSSQNSNQPQHF	.	few	TRBV7-9	TRBJ1-5
TGTGCCAGCAGCCGTTCCGGGGGAGGCAGGGAGCAGTTCTTC	CASSRSGGGREQFF	.	many	TRBV28	TRBJ2-1
TGTGCCATCAGCCAAGACAGGGTCGGCTACACCTTC	CAISQDRVGYTF	TRBD1	few	TRBV10-3	TRBJ1-2
TGTGCCAGTAGTATACCCGGGACAGTTCTTATTAACACTGAAGCTTTCTTT	CASSIPGTVLINTEAFF	TRBD1	few	TRBV19	TRBJ1-1
TGTGCCAGCAGCTTATATGGCGTAGGCGGGTTGACCTACGAGCAGTACTTC	CASSLYGVGGLTYEQYF	.	once	TRBV7-6	TRBJ2-7
TGCGCCAGCAGCCTGACAGGGGTGGGGACTGAAGCTTTCTTT	CASSLTGVGTEAFF	TRBD1	many	TRBV5-1	TRBJ1-1
TGTGCCAGCAGTTTAACCCCAGGGAACACCGGGGAGCTGTTTTTT	CASSLTPGNTGELFF	.	few	TRBV12-3/TRBV12-4	TRBJ2-2
TGTGCCAGCAGCTGGACAGAGAGCGGGAGGGCCTACGAGCAGTACTTC	CASSWTESGRAYEQYF	TRBD2	few	TRBV5-6	TRBJ2-7